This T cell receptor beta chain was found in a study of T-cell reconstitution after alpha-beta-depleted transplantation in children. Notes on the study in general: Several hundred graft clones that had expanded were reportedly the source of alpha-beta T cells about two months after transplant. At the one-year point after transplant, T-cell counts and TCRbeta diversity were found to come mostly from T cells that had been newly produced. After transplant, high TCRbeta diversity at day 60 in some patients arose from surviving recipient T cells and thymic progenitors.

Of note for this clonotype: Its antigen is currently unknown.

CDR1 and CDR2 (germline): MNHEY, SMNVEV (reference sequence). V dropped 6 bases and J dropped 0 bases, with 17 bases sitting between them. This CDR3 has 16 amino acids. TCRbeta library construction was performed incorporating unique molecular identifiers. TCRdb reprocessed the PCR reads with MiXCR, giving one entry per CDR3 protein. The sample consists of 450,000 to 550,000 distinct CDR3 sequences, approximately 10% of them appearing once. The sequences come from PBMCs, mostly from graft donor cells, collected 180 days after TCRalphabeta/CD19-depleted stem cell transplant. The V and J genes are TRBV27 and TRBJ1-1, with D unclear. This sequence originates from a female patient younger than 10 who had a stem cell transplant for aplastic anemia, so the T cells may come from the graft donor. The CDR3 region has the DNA TGTGCCAGCAGCCGATCCTCGCCGGTACTGAACACTGAAGCTTTCTTT. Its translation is CASSRSSPVLNTEAFF.